This T cell receptor (beta chain) is from a study of cytomegalovirus exposure and HLA in healthy donors. The CDR3 runs 15 residues. Germline V gene data show CDR1 as SGDLS and CDR2 as YYNGEE. The germline V and J ends were trimmed by 4 bases and 4 bases, with 17 bases remaining between them. Use of 60 Vbeta and 13 Jbeta primers characterized the PCR. TCRdb's table, derived via immunoSEQ multiplex PCR, lists solely in-frame clones and lacks some. Counted here are 150,000 to 200,000 clones, 80% to 90% occurring once; the ten biggest clones make up approximately 7%. Sequenced input: PBMCs. The clonotype was recovered from a woman aged 30 to 39 in good health and CMV-seropositive. This chain links TRBV9 with TRBJ1-2; D may be TRBD1 (6 bases). Here the CDR3 DNA reads TGTGCCAGCAGCCCACCCTCGAAGGACAGCTATGGCTACACCTTC. Translation gives CASSPPSKDSYGYTF. Full variable domain (remainder filled in from reference TRBV9 and TRBJ1-2): DSGVTQTPKHLITATGQRVTLRCSPRSGDLSVYWYQQSLDQGLQFLIQYYNGEERAKGNILERFSAQQFPDLHSELNLSSLELGDSALYFCASSPPSKDSYGYTFGSGTRLTVV.